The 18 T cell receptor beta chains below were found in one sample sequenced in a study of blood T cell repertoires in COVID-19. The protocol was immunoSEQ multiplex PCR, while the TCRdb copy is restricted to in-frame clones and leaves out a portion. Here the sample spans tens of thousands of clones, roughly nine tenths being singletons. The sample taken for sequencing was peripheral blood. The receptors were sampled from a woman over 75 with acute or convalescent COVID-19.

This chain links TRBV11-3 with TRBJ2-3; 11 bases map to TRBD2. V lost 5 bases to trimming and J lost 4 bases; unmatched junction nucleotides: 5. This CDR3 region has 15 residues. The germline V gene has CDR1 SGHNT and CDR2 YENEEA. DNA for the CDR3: TGTGCCAGCAGCGCTAGCGGGGGGTGGGCAGATACGCAGTATTTT. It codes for CASSASGGWADTQYF.

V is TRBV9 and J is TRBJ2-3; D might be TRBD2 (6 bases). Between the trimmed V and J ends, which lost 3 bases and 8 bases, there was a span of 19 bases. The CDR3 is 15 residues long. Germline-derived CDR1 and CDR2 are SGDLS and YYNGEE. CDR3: CASSGTDAVGGTQYF. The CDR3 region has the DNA TGTGCCAGCAGCGGGACGGACGCGGTGGGGGGTACGCAGTATTTT.

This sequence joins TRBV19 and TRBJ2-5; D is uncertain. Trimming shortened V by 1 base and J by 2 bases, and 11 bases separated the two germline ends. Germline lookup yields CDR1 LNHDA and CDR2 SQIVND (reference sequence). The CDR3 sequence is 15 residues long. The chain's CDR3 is CASSIGRGQQETQYF. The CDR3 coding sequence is TGTGCCAGTAGTATAGGACGTGGGCAGCAAGAGACCCAGTACTTC.

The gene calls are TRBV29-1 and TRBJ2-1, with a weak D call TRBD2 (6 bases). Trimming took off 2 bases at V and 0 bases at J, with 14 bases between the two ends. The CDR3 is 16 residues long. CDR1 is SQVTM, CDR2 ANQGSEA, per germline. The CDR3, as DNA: TGCAGCGTTGAACCTCGGCGGGGCAGCTCCTACAATGAGCAGTTCTTC. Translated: CSVEPRRGSSYNEQFF.

The CDR3 coding sequence is TGTGCCAGCAGTGAAGCGCGACTAGCGGGGGCTACTCAAGAGACCCAGTACTTC. Translation: CASSEARLAGATQETQYF. J is TRBJ2-5 and V is TRBV2; 12 bases map to TRBD2. The CDR3 contains 18 residues. The germline V gene has CDR1 SNHLY and CDR2 FYNNEI. V trimming: 0 bases; J trimming: 2 bases; junction bases outside the gene matches: 7.

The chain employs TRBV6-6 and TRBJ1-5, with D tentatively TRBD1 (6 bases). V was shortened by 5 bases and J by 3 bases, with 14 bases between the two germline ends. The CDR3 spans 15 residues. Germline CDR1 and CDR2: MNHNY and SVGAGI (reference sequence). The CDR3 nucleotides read TGTGCCAGCAGTCTCCGGGGGGGGGCCAATCAGCCCCAGCATTTT. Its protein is CASSLRGGANQPQHF.

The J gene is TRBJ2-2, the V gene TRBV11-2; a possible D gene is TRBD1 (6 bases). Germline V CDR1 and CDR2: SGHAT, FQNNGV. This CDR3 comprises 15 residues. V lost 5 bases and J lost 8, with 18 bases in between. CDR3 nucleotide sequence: TGTGCCAGCAGCCTAAACGGACAGCCTAGGGGGGAGCTGTTTTTT. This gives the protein CASSLNGQPRGELFF. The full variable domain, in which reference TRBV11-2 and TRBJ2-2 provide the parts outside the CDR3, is EAGVAQSPRYKIIEKRQSVAFWCNPISGHATLYWYQQILGQGPKLLIQFQNNGVVDDSQLPKDRFSAERLKGVDSTLKIQPAKLEDSAVYLCASSLNGQPRGELFFGEGSRLTVL.

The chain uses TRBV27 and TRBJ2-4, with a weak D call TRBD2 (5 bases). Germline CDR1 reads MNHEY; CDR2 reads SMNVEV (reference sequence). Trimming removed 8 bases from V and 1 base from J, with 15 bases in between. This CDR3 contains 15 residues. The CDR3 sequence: CASGPLRRAKNIQYF. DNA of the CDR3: TGTGCCAGCGGGCCTTTACGGAGGGCCAAAAACATTCAGTACTTC.

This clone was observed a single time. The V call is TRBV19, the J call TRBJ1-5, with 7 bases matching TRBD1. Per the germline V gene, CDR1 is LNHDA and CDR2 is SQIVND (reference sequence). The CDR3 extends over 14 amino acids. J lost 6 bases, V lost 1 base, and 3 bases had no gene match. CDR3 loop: CASSIVSGGQPQHF. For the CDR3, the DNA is TGTGCCAGTAGTATAGTTTCAGGGGGTCAGCCCCAGCATTTT.

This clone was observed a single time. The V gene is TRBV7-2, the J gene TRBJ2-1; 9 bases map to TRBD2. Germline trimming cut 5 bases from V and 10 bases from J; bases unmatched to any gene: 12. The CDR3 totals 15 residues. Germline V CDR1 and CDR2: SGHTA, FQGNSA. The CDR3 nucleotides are TGTGCCAGCAGCATCCACGGACTAGCGTCCCTCGAGCAGTTCTTC. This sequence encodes CASSIHGLASLEQFF.

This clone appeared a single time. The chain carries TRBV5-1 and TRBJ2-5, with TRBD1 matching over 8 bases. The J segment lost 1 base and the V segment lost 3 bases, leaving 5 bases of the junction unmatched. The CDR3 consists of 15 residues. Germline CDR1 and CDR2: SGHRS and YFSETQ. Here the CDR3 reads CASSYGQGSQETQYF. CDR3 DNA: TGCGCCAGCAGCTACGGACAGGGCTCCCAAGAGACCCAGTACTTC.

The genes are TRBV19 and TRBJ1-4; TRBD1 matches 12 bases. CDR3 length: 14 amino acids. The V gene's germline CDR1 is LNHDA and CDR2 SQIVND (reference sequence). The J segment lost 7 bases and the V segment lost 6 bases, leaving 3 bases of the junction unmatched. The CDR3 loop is CASSGTGGGEKLFF. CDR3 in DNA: TGTGCCAGTAGCGGGACAGGGGGCGGTGAAAAACTGTTTTTT.

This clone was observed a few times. CDR3: CATDLEVTDTQYF. CDR3 nucleotides: TGCGCCACCGACCTTGAGGTCACAGATACGCAGTATTTT. J is TRBJ2-3 and V is TRBV10-1; no definite D call. Germline-derived CDR1 and CDR2 are WNHNN and SYGVQD (reference sequence). This CDR3 comprises 13 residues. The V gene lost 10 bases and the J gene lost 2 bases, with 13 bases spanning the gap.

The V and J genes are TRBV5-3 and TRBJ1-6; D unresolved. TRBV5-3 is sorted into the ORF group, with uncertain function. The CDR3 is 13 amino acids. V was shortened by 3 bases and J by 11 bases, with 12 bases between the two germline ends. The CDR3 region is CARSSCLPPPLHF. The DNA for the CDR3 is TGTGCCAGAAGCTCCTGTCTACCGCCACCCCTCCACTTT.

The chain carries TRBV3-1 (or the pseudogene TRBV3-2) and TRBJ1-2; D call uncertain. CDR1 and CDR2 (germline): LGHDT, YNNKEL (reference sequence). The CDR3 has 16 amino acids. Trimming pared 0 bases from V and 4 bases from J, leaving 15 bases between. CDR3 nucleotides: TGTGCCAGCAGCCAAGATCGGGGTTCTCTATCCTATGGCTACACCTTC. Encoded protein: CASSQDRGSLSYGYTF.

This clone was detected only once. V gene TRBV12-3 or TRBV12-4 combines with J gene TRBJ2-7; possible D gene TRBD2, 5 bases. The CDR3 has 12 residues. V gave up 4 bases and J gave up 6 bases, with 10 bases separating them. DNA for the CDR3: TGTGCCAGCAGTTCGGACTTCTCCGAGCAGTACGTC. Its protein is CASSSDFSEQYV.

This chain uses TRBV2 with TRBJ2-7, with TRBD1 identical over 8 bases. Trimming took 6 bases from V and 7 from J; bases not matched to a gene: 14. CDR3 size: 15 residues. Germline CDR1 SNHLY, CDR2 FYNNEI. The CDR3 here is CASSQRQGIVGEQYF. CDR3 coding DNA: TGTGCCAGCAGCCAAAGACAGGGGATCGTCGGAGAGCAGTACTTC.

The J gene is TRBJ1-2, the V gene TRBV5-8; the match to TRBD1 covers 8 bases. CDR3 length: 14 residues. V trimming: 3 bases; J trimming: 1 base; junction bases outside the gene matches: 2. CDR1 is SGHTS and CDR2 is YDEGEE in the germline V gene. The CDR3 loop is CASSWDRLNYGYTF. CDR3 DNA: TGTGCCAGCAGCTGGGACAGGCTTAACTATGGCTACACCTTC.